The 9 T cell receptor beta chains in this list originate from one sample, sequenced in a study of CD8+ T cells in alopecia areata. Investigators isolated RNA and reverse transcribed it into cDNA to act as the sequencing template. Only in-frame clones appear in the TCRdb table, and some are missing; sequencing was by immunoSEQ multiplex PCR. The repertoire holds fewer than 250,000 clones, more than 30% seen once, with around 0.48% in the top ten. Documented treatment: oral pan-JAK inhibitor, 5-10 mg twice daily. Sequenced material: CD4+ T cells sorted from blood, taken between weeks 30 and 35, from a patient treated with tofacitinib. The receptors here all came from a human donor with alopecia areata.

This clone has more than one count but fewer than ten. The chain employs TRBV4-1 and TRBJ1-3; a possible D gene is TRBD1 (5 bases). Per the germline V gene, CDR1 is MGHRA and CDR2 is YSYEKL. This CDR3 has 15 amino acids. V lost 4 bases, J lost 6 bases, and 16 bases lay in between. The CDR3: CASSRGGGRENTIYF. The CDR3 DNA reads TGCGCCAGCAGCCGTGGCGGGGGAAGGGAAAACACCATATATTTT.

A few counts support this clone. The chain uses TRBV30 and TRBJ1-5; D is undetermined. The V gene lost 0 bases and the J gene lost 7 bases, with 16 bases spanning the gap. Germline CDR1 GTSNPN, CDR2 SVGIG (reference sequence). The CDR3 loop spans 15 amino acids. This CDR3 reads CAWSVKSGLKQPQHF. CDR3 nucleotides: TGTGCCTGGAGTGTAAAGTCTGGGCTAAAGCAGCCCCAGCATTTT.

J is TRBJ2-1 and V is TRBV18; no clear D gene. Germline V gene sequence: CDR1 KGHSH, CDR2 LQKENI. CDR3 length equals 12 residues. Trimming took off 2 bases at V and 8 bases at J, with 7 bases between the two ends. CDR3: CASSPNDYEQFF. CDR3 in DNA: TGTGCCAGCTCACCAAACGACTATGAGCAGTTCTTC.

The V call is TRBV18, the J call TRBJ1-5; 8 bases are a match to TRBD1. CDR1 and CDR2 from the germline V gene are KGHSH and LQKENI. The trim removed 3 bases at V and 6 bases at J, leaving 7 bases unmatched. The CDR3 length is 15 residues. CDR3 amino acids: CASSPDRQGRQPQHF. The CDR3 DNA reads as TGTGCCAGCTCACCTGACCGACAGGGGCGTCAGCCCCAGCATTTT.

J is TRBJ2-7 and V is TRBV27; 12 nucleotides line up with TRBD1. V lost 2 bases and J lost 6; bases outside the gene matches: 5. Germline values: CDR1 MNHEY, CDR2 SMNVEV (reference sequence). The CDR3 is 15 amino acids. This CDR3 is CASSLTWDRGREQYF. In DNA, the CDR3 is TGTGCCAGCAGTTTAACATGGGACAGGGGGCGCGAGCAGTACTTC.

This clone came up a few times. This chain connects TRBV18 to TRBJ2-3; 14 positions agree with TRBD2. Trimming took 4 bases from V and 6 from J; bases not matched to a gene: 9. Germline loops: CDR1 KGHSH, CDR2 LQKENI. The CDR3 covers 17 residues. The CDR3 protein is CASSRGTSGRGADTQYF. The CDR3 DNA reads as TGTGCCAGCTCACGCGGGACTAGCGGGAGAGGCGCCGATACGCAGTATTTT.

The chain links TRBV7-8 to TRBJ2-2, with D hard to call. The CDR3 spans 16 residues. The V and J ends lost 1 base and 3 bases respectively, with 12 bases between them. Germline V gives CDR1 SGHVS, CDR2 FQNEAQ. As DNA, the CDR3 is TGTGCCAGCAGCTTAGTCAGGAGTTCTGACACCGGGGAGCTGTTTTTT. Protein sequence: CASSLVRSSDTGELFF.

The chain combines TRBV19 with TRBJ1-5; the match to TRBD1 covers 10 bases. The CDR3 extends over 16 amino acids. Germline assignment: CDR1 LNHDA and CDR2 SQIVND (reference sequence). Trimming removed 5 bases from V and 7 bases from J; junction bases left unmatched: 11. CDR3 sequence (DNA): TGTGCCAGTAGTTCCTACCCCGGGACAGGGGTCCAGCCCCAGCATTTT. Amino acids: CASSSYPGTGVQPQHF.

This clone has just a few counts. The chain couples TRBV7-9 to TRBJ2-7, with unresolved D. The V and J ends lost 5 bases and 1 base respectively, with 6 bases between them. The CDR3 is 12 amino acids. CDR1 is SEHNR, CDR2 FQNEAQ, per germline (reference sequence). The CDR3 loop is CASSPESYEQYF. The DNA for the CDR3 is TGTGCCAGCAGCCCTGAATCCTACGAGCAGTACTTC.